This T cell receptor beta chain was retrieved from a study of cytomegalovirus exposure and HLA in healthy donors. Study-wide context: The Caucasian-associated ancestry cluster contained 81% of the 300 to 400 genotyped donors. Study-wide points: When the data were analyzed later, several of the most significant clusters appeared to be linked to common viral pathogens.

The PCR used 60 Vbeta and 13 Jbeta primers. Clones were read by immunoSEQ multiplex PCR, and TCRdb kept only the in-frame ones, dropping some. This sample has some 130,000 clones; about 85% occur once, and the top ten carry roughly 1.8%. The CDR3 contains 14 residues. Germline CDR1 reads MNHEY; CDR2 reads SMNVEV (reference sequence). Trimming removed 6 bases from V and 1 base from J, with 9 bases in between. A remark on this clone: As yet, its antigen is unknown.

Material: PBMCs. This receptor was taken from a boy between 10 and 17 years old in good health and CMV-seronegative. This sequence joins TRBV27 and TRBJ1-4; D remains ambiguous. Here the CDR3 reads CASSLWRTNEKLFF. DNA of the CDR3: TGTGCCAGCAGCCTGTGGAGAACTAATGAAAAACTGTTTTTT.